The next 24 T cell receptor beta chains were all read from a single sample in a study of blood T cell repertoires in COVID-19. This table comes from immunoSEQ multiplex PCR, and its TCRdb copy is limited to in-frame clones, with some not included. Counted here are about 230,000 clones, approximately 81% occurring once; the ten biggest clones make up over 0.95%. The sequencing sample was made of peripheral blood. These receptors all stem from a man aged 40-50 years with acute or convalescent COVID-19.

The chain uses TRBV7-9 and TRBJ1-1; 7 positions agree with TRBD1. This CDR3 has 15 amino acids. V shed 3 bases and J 4 bases; nucleotides not matched to a gene: 8. CDR1 SEHNR and CDR2 FQNEAQ come from the germline V gene (reference sequence). CDR3 sequence (DNA): TGTGCCAGCAGCTTGCAGTCCCCAGGGGGCACTGAAGCTTTCTTT. Residues: CASSLQSPGGTEAFF.

This chain uses TRBV12-5 with TRBJ1-2; no clear D gene. Trimming stripped 6 bases from V and 8 bases from J, with 16 bases between. The CDR3 runs 13 residues. CDR1 LGHNT and CDR2 FRNRAP come from the germline V gene. CDR3 amino acids: CASGGGAVVGYTF. The CDR3 DNA sequence: TGTGCTAGTGGGGGAGGCGCGGTAGTAGGCTACACCTTC.

The chain carries TRBV5-1 and TRBJ1-1; 8 bases are a match to TRBD1. The J segment lost 0 bases and the V segment lost 4 bases, leaving 8 bases of the junction unmatched. The CDR3 contains 16 residues. Germline CDR1 reads SGHRS; CDR2 reads YFSETQ. CDR3 protein: CASSIQGEKMNTEAFF. The CDR3 nucleotides read TGCGCCAGCAGCATACAGGGGGAGAAAATGAACACTGAAGCTTTCTTT.

This clone showed up just once. The chain employs TRBV2 and TRBJ1-2; D uncertain. CDR3 size: 13 residues. Trimming shortened V by 6 bases and J by 6 bases, and 14 bases separated the two germline ends. The germline CDR1 and CDR2 sequences are SNHLY and FYNNEI. CDR3: CASSEGRINGYTF. DNA of the CDR3: TGTGCCAGCAGCGAGGGCCGAATAAATGGCTACACCTTC.

The chain uses TRBV7-3 and TRBJ2-5, with no clear D. Trimming pared 5 bases from V and 5 bases from J, leaving 12 bases between. The CDR3 sequence is 13 residues long. CDR1 and CDR2 (germline): SGHTA, FQGTGA. The CDR3 reads CASSPSVQETQYF. The CDR3 DNA sequence: TGTGCCAGCAGCCCCAGTGTTCAGGAGACCCAGTACTTC.

The chain recombines TRBV5-4 with TRBJ1-6, with 9 bases fitting TRBD1. V lost 4 bases, J lost 9 bases, and 8 bases stayed unmatched. The CDR3 contains 15 residues. Germline assignment: CDR1 SGHNT and CDR2 YYREEE (reference sequence). CDR3: CASSPGTGSSSPLHF. In DNA form, the CDR3 reads TGTGCCAGCAGCCCCGGGACAGGGTCGAGTTCACCCCTCCACTTT.

The rearrangement joins TRBV3-1 (or the pseudogene TRBV3-2) to TRBJ1-3; D is possibly TRBD1 (6 bases). Trimming took off 1 base at V and 4 bases at J, with 17 bases between the two ends. This CDR3 region has 17 residues. Germline CDR1 and CDR2: LGHDT and YNNKEL (reference sequence). DNA for the CDR3: TGTGCCAGCAGCCAAGGTCCCCCGACAGGTTCGGGAAACACCATATATTTT. The encoded protein is CASSQGPPTGSGNTIYF.

The chain's CDR3 is CAISAAGTGELFF. The DNA for the CDR3 is TGTGCCATCAGTGCGGCGGGGACCGGGGAGCTGTTTTTT. The chain couples TRBV10-3 to TRBJ2-2; the D gene is possibly TRBD2 (6 bases). The CDR3 covers 13 residues. The ends were cut back, 4 bases at V and 5 bases at J, with 8 bases in the middle. Germline CDR1 is ENHRY and CDR2 is SYGVKD.

The gene calls are TRBV12-3 or TRBV12-4 and TRBJ1-1; D not resolved. This CDR3 has 13 residues. Trimming left V 7 bases short and J 5 bases short, with 14 bases between. The CDR3 protein is CASTPGSRTEAFF. CDR3 in DNA: TGTGCCAGCACCCCGGGAAGTCGTACTGAAGCTTTCTTT.

The chain employs TRBV5-4 and TRBJ1-2, with TRBD1 identical over 7 bases. The J segment lost 5 bases and the V segment lost 3 bases, leaving 10 bases of the junction unmatched. This CDR3 spans 15 amino acids. Germline lookup yields CDR1 SGHNT and CDR2 YYREEE (reference sequence). The CDR3 DNA sequence: TGTGCCAGCAGCTCACGGACAGGAGGGGGGTATGGCTACACCTTC. This sequence encodes CASSSRTGGGYGYTF.

The chain carries TRBV24-1 and TRBJ2-2; 7 bases fit TRBD2. Germline V CDR1 and CDR2: KGHDR, SFDVKD. The length of the CDR3 is 15 residues. Germline trimming cut 3 bases from V and 7 bases from J; bases unmatched to any gene: 7. The CDR3 sequence: CATSDRRTGGGELFF. The DNA for the CDR3 is TGTGCCACCAGTGATCGTAGGACGGGAGGCGGGGAGCTGTTTTTT.

This chain joins TRBV28 and TRBJ1-1; D remains ambiguous. The length of the CDR3 is 15 residues. Germline values: CDR1 MDHEN, CDR2 SYDVKM. The germline V and J ends were trimmed by 4 bases and 0 bases, with 12 bases remaining between them. CDR3 nucleotide sequence: TGTGCCAGCAGTTCCGTCCCTCGTATGAACACTGAAGCTTTCTTT. Translation gives CASSSVPRMNTEAFF.

J is TRBJ2-7 and V is TRBV29-1, with D possibly TRBD1 on 5 matching bases. The CDR3 length is 12 residues. The germline CDR1 and CDR2 sequences are SQVTM and ANQGSEA. V was clipped by 1 base and J by 7 bases, with 11 bases between them. In DNA, the CDR3 is TGCAGCGTTGAAGGCATAGGGGTGGAGCAGTACTTC. Its protein is CSVEGIGVEQYF.

This rearrangement joins TRBV7-8 to TRBJ2-2, with 7 bases identical to TRBD1. This CDR3 is 14 amino acids long. V lost 9 bases to trimming and J lost 3 bases; unmatched junction nucleotides: 7. Germline V lookup: CDR1 SGHVS, CDR2 FQNEAQ. CDR3 in amino acids: CASITGDHTGELFF. In DNA form, the CDR3 reads TGTGCCAGTATCACAGGGGATCACACCGGGGAGCTGTTTTTT.

This clone has only one observation. This chain links TRBV4-1 with TRBJ1-3; D uncertain. V shed 0 bases and J shed 0 bases, with 12 bases lying between them. The CDR3 runs to 17 residues. The V gene's germline CDR1 is MGHRA and CDR2 YSYEKL. This chain's CDR3 is CASSQDHGVSSGNTIYF. Written as DNA, the CDR3 is TGCGCCAGCAGCCAAGATCACGGAGTTAGCTCTGGAAACACCATATATTTT.

This sequence joins TRBV30 and TRBJ2-7; no definite D call. There are 15 residues in the CDR3. Trimming took off 4 bases at V and 0 bases at J, with 16 bases between the two ends. The V gene's germline CDR1 is GTSNPN and CDR2 SVGIG (reference sequence). DNA of the CDR3: TGTGCCTGGAACCACGCGGAATGGAGCTCCTACGAGCAGTACTTC. It yields the protein CAWNHAEWSSYEQYF.

The CDR3 sequence: CASREIPAPQFTGFGELFF. The CDR3 nucleotides are TGTGCCAGCAGGGAAATTCCCGCTCCCCAGTTCACAGGGTTCGGGGAGCTGTTTTTT. The rearrangement uses TRBV9 and TRBJ2-2; TRBD1 might be the D (6 bases). Trimming took 5 bases from V and 7 from J, leaving 30 bases between them. The CDR3 sequence is 19 residues long. Germline CDR1 and CDR2: SGDLS and YYNGEE. Full variable domain (outside the CDR3, taken from reference TRBV9 and TRBJ2-2): DSGVTQTPKHLITATGQRVTLRCSPRSGDLSVYWYQQSLDQGLQFLIQYYNGEERAKGNILERFSAQQFPDLHSELNLSSLELGDSALYFCASREIPAPQFTGFGELFFGEGSRLTVL.

Here the CDR3 reads CASSLGQAVNEQYF. CDR3 in DNA: TGCGCCAGCAGCTTGGGACAGGCGGTTAACGAGCAGTACTTC. The J gene is TRBJ2-7, the V gene TRBV5-1, with D possibly matching TRBD1 (6 bases). Trimming stripped 0 bases from V and 5 bases from J, with 12 bases between. This CDR3 region has 14 residues. Germline CDR1 SGHRS, CDR2 YFSETQ.

The V gene is TRBV6-2 or TRBV6-3, the J gene TRBJ1-4; no firm D call. Trimming took off 1 base at V and 4 bases at J, with 7 bases between the two ends. The CDR3 loop spans 14 amino acids. Germline values: CDR1 MNHEY, CDR2 SVGEGT. The CDR3 nucleotides are TGTGCCAGCAGTTACTTCGGAGTTAATGAAAAACTGTTTTTT. Encoded protein: CASSYFGVNEKLFF.

The chain carries TRBV5-1 and TRBJ2-2; TRBD1 matches at 7 bases. The germline V gene has CDR1 SGHRS and CDR2 YFSETQ. The ends lost 4 bases at V and 1 base at J; junction bases unmatched: 4. There are 15 residues in the CDR3. Written as DNA, the CDR3 is TGCGCCAGCAGCCCGTGGACAGGGAACACCGGGGAGCTGTTTTTT. As protein: CASSPWTGNTGELFF.

This chain links TRBV7-3 with TRBJ2-1, with 9 bases aligning to TRBD1. The germline CDR1 and CDR2 sequences are SGHTA and FQGTGA. This CDR3 has 15 residues. J gave up 6 bases and V 5 bases, and 8 bases lay outside the gene matches. This CDR3 is CASSPRDRDPNEQFF. DNA for the CDR3: TGTGCCAGCAGCCCACGGGACAGGGATCCCAATGAGCAGTTCTTC.

In this sample, this clone turned up a few times. This CDR3 is also generated by other DNA sequences in the sample. The chain couples TRBV5-1 to TRBJ1-1, with D possibly being TRBD1 (6 bases). Germline V gives CDR1 SGHRS, CDR2 YFSETQ. CDR3 size: 13 residues. The germline V and J ends were trimmed by 1 base and 5 bases, with 9 bases remaining between them. The CDR3 nucleotides are TGCGCCAGCAGCTTGACAGGGTGGACTGAAGCTTTCTTT. Its protein product is CASSLTGWTEAFF.

This clone showed up just once. The rearrangement joins TRBV4-2 to TRBJ2-7; D is undetermined. V dropped 4 bases and J dropped 0 bases, with 19 bases sitting between them. Germline CDR1 is LGHNA and CDR2 is YNFKEQ. The CDR3 runs 17 residues. The CDR3 here is CASSPTTDQASSYEQYF. The CDR3 nucleotides read TGTGCCAGCAGCCCGACCACTGATCAGGCAAGCTCCTACGAGCAGTACTTC.

The chain joins TRBV7-6 to TRBJ2-3; 14 positions match TRBD2. Germline V gene sequence: CDR1 SGHVS, CDR2 FNYEAQ. Trimming at V came to 5 bases and at J to 0 bases, leaving 4 bases not matched to a gene. This CDR3 is 17 amino acids long. The CDR3 reads CASSPGLAGESTDTQYF. CDR3 bases: TGTGCCAGCAGCCCGGGACTAGCGGGGGAGAGCACAGATACGCAGTATTTT.